Here is one T cell receptor beta chain with its context. What it recognizes is unknown. Treatment of the sample: 15 Gy SBRT to primary tumor, nephrectomy 4 weeks later. This record comes from a study of radiation and T cells in renal cell carcinoma. Study-wide findings and caveats: Pretreatment tumor biopsies were lacking, so baseline clonotypes are unknown.

The CDR3 is 14 amino acids. Deletions cut 6 bases from V and 3 bases from J, with 11 bases between. Germline loops: CDR1 MGHDK, CDR2 SYGVNS. Only in-frame clones appear in the TCRdb table, and some are missing; sequencing was by immunoSEQ multiplex PCR. The data contain some 10,000 clones, about 63% of them seen just once; the ten biggest clones take up roughly 17%. The chain joins TRBV25-1 to TRBJ1-4; D unclear. Sequencing was performed on tumor tissue, taken from a patient whose treatment included radiotherapy and nephrectomy. The TCR originated in a woman aged 50 to 60 with renal cell carcinoma. The CDR3 sequence: CASSRRFPNEKLFF. In DNA form, the CDR3 reads TGTGCCAGCAGCCGGAGGTTCCCTAATGAAAAACTGTTTTTT.